A single sample gave rise to the 25 T cell receptor beta chains below, sequenced in a study of a mutant IDH1 vaccine in newly diagnosed glioma. Time point given: week 11, during vaccination. Doses comprised 300 ug of mutant IDH1 20-mer peptide each, plus topical imiquimod. What these receptors recognize is not known. Assay used: immunoSEQ multiplex PCR; TCRdb lists only in-frame clones, some missing. The sample contains tens of thousands of clones, around 77% of which appear only once. This specimen was PBMCs, taken from a glioma patient whose treatment included an IDH1 peptide vaccine. The receptors originated from a woman between 18 and 29 years old with glioma.

V is TRBV7-6 and J is TRBJ2-5, with a tentative D call TRBD2 (6 bases). CDR3 length: 18 amino acids. Trimming cost V 2 bases and J 5 bases, with 24 bases left between them. Per the germline V gene, CDR1 is SGHVS and CDR2 is FNYEAQ. DNA of the CDR3: TGTGCCAGCAGCTTAAGACAAAGGGGCAGACCTAGCGAGGAGACCCAGTACTTC. It encodes CASSLRQRGRPSEETQYF.

The rearrangement links TRBV6-1 to TRBJ2-7; D is perhaps TRBD1 (6 bases). The germline V gene has CDR1 MNHNS and CDR2 SASEGT. With 0 bases removed from V and 2 bases from J, the gap between germline ends came to 14 bases. This CDR3 comprises 16 residues. The CDR3 nucleotides are TGTGCCAGCAGTGAAGCCCTATTTGGGGGCACCTACGAGCAGTACTTC. Encoded protein: CASSEALFGGTYEQYF.

This chain connects TRBV27 to TRBJ2-7, with D perhaps matching TRBD2 (6 bases). The CDR3 totals 12 residues. V was trimmed by 8 bases and J by 3 bases, leaving 11 bases between them. In germline, CDR1 is MNHEY, CDR2 SMNVEV (reference sequence). As DNA, the CDR3 is TGTGCCAGCCGGGCGGGACTCTACGAGCAGTACTTC. Translated, it gives CASRAGLYEQYF.

CDR3 DNA: TGTGCCAGCAGCCGTCGTGGTTCGGGCGCCCAAGAGACCCAGTACTTC. Protein: CASSRRGSGAQETQYF. V is TRBV7-9 and J is TRBJ2-5; D not resolved. With 5 bases removed from V and 1 base from J, the gap between germline ends came to 17 bases. The CDR3 has 16 amino acids. Germline CDR1 is SEHNR and CDR2 is FQNEAQ (reference sequence). The entire variable domain, with the rest obtained from reference TRBV7-9 and TRBJ2-5, is as follows: DTGVSQNPRHKITKRGQNVTFRCDPISEHNRLYWYRQTLGQGPEFLTYFQNEAQLEKSRLLSDRFSAERPKGSFSTLEIQRTEQGDSAMYLCASSRRGSGAQETQYFGPGTRLLVL.

The rearrangement links TRBV11-2 to TRBJ2-2, with 8 positions matching TRBD1. The germline CDR1 and CDR2 sequences are SGHAT and FQNNGV. V dropped 6 bases and J dropped 4; count of bases not matched to a gene: 10. This CDR3 is 16 amino acids long. CDR3 loop: CASSVGTGLITGELFF. CDR3 nucleotides: TGTGCCAGCAGTGTGGGGACAGGACTGATCACCGGGGAGCTGTTTTTT.

CDR3 sequence: CASSLYGSYNEQFF. The CDR3 DNA is TGTGCCAGCAGCTTATATGGCTCCTACAATGAGCAGTTCTTC. V usage is TRBV7-3 and J usage is TRBJ2-1; unclear D gene. V gave up 2 bases and J gave up 0 bases, with 5 bases separating them. The CDR3 is 14 amino acids. Germline CDR1 and CDR2: SGHTA and FQGTGA.

The chain employs TRBV19 and TRBJ2-7; 11 nucleotides match TRBD2. This CDR3 has 15 residues. CDR1 is LNHDA, CDR2 SQIVND, per germline (reference sequence). J was trimmed by 2 bases and V by 0 bases; bases with no gene match: 0. The CDR3 nucleotides are TGTGCCAGTAGTATAGAACTAGCGGGGGCCTACGAGCAGTACTTC. Encoded protein: CASSIELAGAYEQYF.

The chain uses TRBV4-2 and TRBJ2-3; no clear D. Germline V gene lookup returns CDR1 LGHNA and CDR2 YNFKEQ. The CDR3 runs to 13 residues. V lost 5 bases, J lost 1 base, and 7 bases lay in between. This CDR3 reads CASSTRGTDTQYF. In DNA form, the CDR3 reads TGTGCCAGCAGCACGAGAGGCACAGATACGCAGTATTTT.

J is TRBJ2-3 and V is TRBV5-1, with TRBD2 matching 9 bases. V was pared by 2 bases and J by 4 bases, with 5 bases of the junction left unmatched. The CDR3 is 15 residues long. CDR1 and CDR2 (germline): SGHRS, YFSETQ. Here the CDR3 reads CASSFSGSRADTQYF. The CDR3 region has the DNA TGCGCCAGCAGCTTTAGCGGGAGTCGCGCAGATACGCAGTATTTT.

V gene TRBV29-1 combines with J gene TRBJ2-7; the D gene is possibly TRBD1 (5 bases). Germline V gene sequence: CDR1 SQVTM, CDR2 ANQGSEA. The CDR3 spans 13 residues. Between the trimmed V and J ends, which lost 4 bases and 4 bases, there was a span of 14 bases. The CDR3 coding sequence is TGCAGCGTTGCCCCAGGGAACCTATACGAGCAGTACTTC. This codes for CSVAPGNLYEQYF.

J is TRBJ2-3 and V is TRBV25-1; D call uncertain. There are 13 residues in the CDR3. The germline V gene encodes CDR1 MGHDK and CDR2 SYGVNS. The V end lost 4 bases, the J end lost 4 bases, and 9 bases lay between the germline ends. In nucleotides, the CDR3 is TGTGCCAGCAGTGCGTTAGATGCAGATACGCAGTATTTT. Translated: CASSALDADTQYF.

The chain has TRBV7-9 and TRBJ1-2; no clear D. Trimming removed 7 bases at V and 0 bases at J, with 18 bases between. Germline V CDR1 and CDR2: SEHNR, FQNEAQ (reference sequence). This CDR3 comprises 16 residues. The CDR3 reads CASTHKGHSSNYGYTF. In nucleotides, the CDR3 is TGTGCCAGCACCCACAAGGGCCATAGTTCTAACTATGGCTACACCTTC.

Only a few counts were recorded for this clone. The chain employs TRBV29-1 and TRBJ1-1, with no clear D. This CDR3 has 11 residues. CDR1 is SQVTM and CDR2 is ANQGSEA in the germline V gene. Trimming stripped 4 bases from V and 4 bases from J, with 7 bases between. The CDR3 bases are TGCAGCGTTGCTTGGGGCACTGAAGCTTTCTTT. This encodes CSVAWGTEAFF.

The chain couples TRBV5-5 to TRBJ1-1; D is perhaps TRBD1 (5 bases). Per germline, CDR1 SGHKS and CDR2 YYEKEE (reference sequence). This CDR3 spans 13 amino acids. Trimming shortened V by 3 bases and J by 4 bases, and 10 bases separated the two germline ends. In nucleotides, the CDR3 is TGTGCCAGCAGCTGGGGGGATTTCACTGAAGCTTTCTTT. The encoded protein is CASSWGDFTEAFF. The full variable domain, completed using reference TRBV5-5 and TRBJ1-1, is DAGVTQSPTHLIKTRGQQVTLRCSPISGHKSVSWYQQVLGQGPQFIFQYYEKEERGRGNFPDRFSARQFPNYSSELNVNALLLGDSALYLCASSWGDFTEAFFGQGTRLTVV.

This chain joins TRBV11-3 and TRBJ2-3, with a weak D call TRBD2 (7 bases). The V gene's germline CDR1 is SGHNT and CDR2 YENEEA. CDR3 length: 16 residues. V lost 1 base to trimming and J lost 2 bases, with 13 bases between them. The CDR3 here is CASSLGRGASTDTQYF. The DNA for the CDR3 is TGTGCCAGCAGCTTAGGCCGGGGGGCCTCCACAGATACGCAGTATTTT.

J is TRBJ1-1 and V is TRBV10-2; unclear D gene. V lost 6 bases and J lost 1, with 9 bases in between. The CDR3 sequence is 13 residues long. Germline values: CDR1 WSHSY, CDR2 SAAADI. The CDR3 nucleotides read TGCGCCAGCAGGGACTCCAGGAACACTGAAGCTTTCTTT. This sequence encodes CASRDSRNTEAFF.

V usage is TRBV12-5 and J usage is TRBJ1-4; D not certain. Trimming removed 3 bases at V and 5 bases at J, with 10 bases between. Germline lookup yields CDR1 LGHNT and CDR2 FRNRAP. The CDR3 is made up of 14 amino acids. Here the CDR3 DNA reads TGTGCTAGTGGTTTTGTAGGTTCGAATGAAAAACTGTTTTTT. Its protein product is CASGFVGSNEKLFF.

V usage is TRBV4-1 and J usage is TRBJ2-4, with 8 bases that match TRBD2. CDR1 MGHRA and CDR2 YSYEKL come from the germline V gene. This CDR3 spans 17 amino acids. The trim removed 2 bases at V and 2 bases at J, leaving 8 bases unmatched. The DNA of the CDR3 is TGCGCCAGCAGCCAACCACGGGGGGGCTCATCCAAAAACATTCAGTACTTC. This translates into CASSQPRGGSSKNIQYF.

A word on this clone: One junction end does not reproduce the germline sequence, and a read error may be involved. The rearrangement joins TRBV7-7 to TRBJ2-5; D is unresolved. CDR3 length: 13 residues. Germline CDR1 reads SSHAT; CDR2 reads FNYEAQ (reference sequence). In nucleotides, the CDR3 is TGTGCTAGCAGCTTAGGTTCCCAAGAGACCCAGTACTTC. Residues: CASSLGSQETQYF.

V and J are TRBV4-1 and TRBJ1-4; no reliable D call. Deletions cut 0 bases from V and 4 bases from J, with 9 bases between. The germline CDR1 and CDR2 sequences are MGHRA and YSYEKL. The CDR3 has 15 residues. The CDR3 sequence: CASSQDQGNNEKLFF. The CDR3 DNA is TGCGCCAGCAGCCAAGATCAAGGGAATAATGAAAAACTGTTTTTT.

This sequence joins TRBV15 and TRBJ1-1, with D possibly matching TRBD1 (5 bases). CDR1 and CDR2 (germline): LNHNV, YYDKDF (reference sequence). Trimming removed 0 bases from V and 1 base from J, with 18 bases in between. The CDR3 runs 18 residues. The CDR3 here is CATSRDPGDVGGNTEAFF. CDR3 nucleotides: TGTGCCACCAGCAGAGATCCGGGGGACGTGGGGGGGAACACTGAAGCTTTCTTT. Combining the CDR3 with reference TRBV15 and TRBJ1-1 gives the whole variable domain DAMVIQNPRYQVTQFGKPVTLSCSQTLNHNVMYWYQQKSSQAPKLLFHYYDKDFNNEADTPDNFQSRRPNTSFCFLDIRSPGLGDTAMYLCATSRDPGDVGGNTEAFFGQGTRLTVV.

This chain joins TRBV2 and TRBJ1-2; unclear D gene. CDR1 is SNHLY and CDR2 is FYNNEI in the germline V gene. Trimming stripped 4 bases from V and 2 bases from J, with 8 bases between. CDR3 length equals 13 residues. Here the CDR3 DNA reads TGTGCCAGCAGTGTCAACGGGAACTATGGCTACACCTTC. It specifies CASSVNGNYGYTF.

Sample share makes this clone medium-sized. The chain employs TRBV2 and TRBJ2-1, with 10 bases lining up with TRBD1. Germline CDR1 and CDR2: SNHLY and FYNNEI. V dropped 4 bases and J dropped 7; count of bases not matched to a gene: 4. This CDR3 has 14 residues. The CDR3 protein is CASSGQGAGNEQFF. As DNA, the CDR3 is TGTGCCAGCAGTGGACAGGGGGCTGGGAATGAGCAGTTCTTC.

The chain joins TRBV6-6 to TRBJ2-7; 9 bases align to TRBD1. Germline values: CDR1 MNHNY, CDR2 SVGAGI (reference sequence). V trimming: 5 bases; J trimming: 2 bases; junction bases outside the gene matches: 7. CDR3 size: 15 residues. This CDR3 reads CASSQGTGRTYEQYF. The CDR3 region has the DNA TGTGCCAGCAGTCAGGGGACAGGGAGAACCTACGAGCAGTACTTC.

This sequence joins TRBV15 and TRBJ2-7; 7 bases align to TRBD1. The CDR3 covers 15 residues. Germline-derived CDR1 and CDR2 are LNHNV and YYDKDF (reference sequence). Trimming took 2 bases from V and 2 from J; bases not matched to a gene: 6. CDR3 DNA: TGTGCCACCAGCAGACCCTCGACAGGGACCTACGAGCAGTACTTC. Translation gives CATSRPSTGTYEQYF. Full variable domain (remainder filled in from reference TRBV15 and TRBJ2-7): DAMVIQNPRYQVTQFGKPVTLSCSQTLNHNVMYWYQQKSSQAPKLLFHYYDKDFNNEADTPDNFQSRRPNTSFCFLDIRSPGLGDTAMYLCATSRPSTGTYEQYFGPGTRLTVT.